This T cell receptor beta chain was sequenced for a study of blood T cell repertoires in COVID-19. Whole-study context: Samples taken during acute and convalescent COVID-19 were collected in the United States, Italy and Spain. T cells, B-cell-depleted T cells, or PBMCs supplied cDNA or gDNA.

Between the trimmed V and J ends, which lost 6 bases and 4 bases, there was a span of 16 bases. The V gene's germline CDR1 is MNHEY and CDR2 SVGAGI. CDR3 length: 15 amino acids. Per the authors' pipeline: Reference gene primer amplification yielded estimated nucleated cell counts. Sequencing was performed with immunoSEQ multiplex PCR; in TCRdb, only in-frame clones are kept and a portion is missing. The V and J calls and the clone size are those of that table, but D and trimming were determined from the DNA. The sample has around 200,000 clones; 83% are singletons. Sequenced sample: peripheral blood. The clonotype was recovered from a woman aged 40 to 50 with acute or convalescent COVID-19. This chain connects TRBV6-5 to TRBJ2-1; TRBD2 might be the D (6 bases). The CDR3 sequence: CASSPASGVYNEQFF. Written as DNA, the CDR3 is TGTGCCAGCAGCCCAGCCTCGGGAGTATACAATGAGCAGTTCTTC.